These 30 T cell receptor beta chains originate from one sample sequenced in a study of T cell repertoires in cytomegalovirus infection. One entry per CDR3 protein results from TCRdb running MiXCR on the reads. The sample carries some 350,000 distinct CDR3 sequences, about 35% recorded once. The antigens of these receptors remain unknown. This specimen consisted of cultured PBMCs, obtained from culture after CMV antigen stimulation. The receptors here all came from a human donor in good health (CMV status not recorded). Some clones in this sample may be carry-over from other donors' samples.

This clonotype was counted between two and nine times. The genes are TRBV7-2 and TRBJ1-2, with no clear D. V lost 5 bases to trimming and J lost 5 bases, with 9 bases between them. The CDR3 runs 12 residues. Looked up from germline, CDR1 is SGHTA and CDR2 is FQGNSA. The CDR3 here is CASSAVGYGYTF. CDR3 sequence (DNA): TGTGCCAGCAGCGCTGTTGGGTATGGCTACACCTTC.

This clonotype was seen more than once but under ten times. CDR3 sequence reads: CASRPGTSNEQFF. The DNA for the CDR3 is TGTGCCAGCAGACCTGGGACCAGCAATGAGCAGTTCTTC. The chain is built from TRBV11-2 and TRBJ2-1, with D perhaps assigned TRBD1 or TRBD2 (5 bases each). This CDR3 has 13 amino acids. Germline V gene lookup returns CDR1 SGHAT and CDR2 FQNNGV. With 6 bases removed from V and 6 bases from J, the gap between germline ends came to 12 bases.

The V gene is TRBV10-3, the J gene TRBJ1-2; 10 bases line up with TRBD1. The CDR3 loop spans 17 amino acids. Germline V gene lookup returns CDR1 ENHRY and CDR2 SYGVKD. V was clipped by 6 bases and J by 6 bases; unmatched bases: 16. For the CDR3, the DNA is TGTGCCATCAGGGCCCCACCGGGGACAGGGGATTCCCATGGCTACACCTTC. It translates to CAIRAPPGTGDSHGYTF.

This chain joins TRBV4-1 and TRBJ1-3; D is uncertain. The CDR3 runs to 14 residues. Germline CDR1 MGHRA, CDR2 YSYEKL. Between the trimmed V and J ends, which lost 4 bases and 6 bases, there was a span of 13 bases. The CDR3 DNA reads TGCGCCAGCAGCCTAGACCCTACGGTAAACACCATATATTTT. Its protein is CASSLDPTVNTIYF.

This clonotype was observed a few times. The chain recombines TRBV28 with TRBJ1-2; 7 nucleotides agree with TRBD1. V shed 5 bases, J shed 3 bases, and the junction held 6 bases outside the gene matches. The CDR3 runs to 14 residues. Germline CDR1 reads MDHEN; CDR2 reads SYDVKM. The CDR3 sequence: CASSAGQNYYGYTF. The CDR3 DNA sequence: TGTGCCAGCAGTGCGGGACAGAATTACTATGGCTACACCTTC.

This chain connects TRBV7-9 to TRBJ1-1, with TRBD1 matching over 7 bases. The V gene end was trimmed by 7 bases and the J gene end by 1 base; junction bases not matched to a gene: 6. The CDR3 extends over 14 amino acids. CDR1 and CDR2 (germline): SEHNR, FQNEAQ (reference sequence). The CDR3 is CASILTGSNTEAFF. The CDR3 DNA reads TGTGCCAGCATCCTGACAGGGTCGAACACTGAAGCTTTCTTT.

This chain connects TRBV12-3 or TRBV12-4 to TRBJ2-7, with D perhaps TRBD1 (6 bases). The V and J ends lost 1 base and 2 bases respectively, with 6 bases between them. The CDR3 is made up of 13 amino acids. The CDR3 bases are TGTGCCAGCAGTTTAGGGGACACCTACGAGCAGTACTTC. It specifies CASSLGDTYEQYF.

The chain uses TRBV19 and TRBJ2-5; D gene unclear. Germline-derived CDR1 and CDR2 are LNHDA and SQIVND (reference sequence). V lost 4 bases, J lost 7 bases, and 25 bases lay in between. The CDR3 covers 17 residues. The chain's CDR3 is CASSKSELRPIPGTQYF. The CDR3 nucleotides are TGTGCCAGTAGTAAATCAGAGCTCCGGCCCATCCCCGGGACCCAGTACTTC.

This clonotype was picked up a small number of times. V gene TRBV6-1 combines with J gene TRBJ1-3; no firm D call. The CDR3 loop spans 16 amino acids. Germline V gene sequence: CDR1 MNHNS, CDR2 SASEGT. V dropped 0 bases and J dropped 0 bases, with 9 bases sitting between them. CDR3 sequence: CASSEAQSASGNTIYF. CDR3 in DNA: TGTGCCAGCAGTGAAGCGCAGTCAGCCTCTGGAAACACCATATATTTT.

This clonotype was detected only a few times. V and J are TRBV7-9 and TRBJ1-3; TRBD1 might be the D (5 bases). Trimming left V 3 bases short and J 0 bases short, with 15 bases between. Germline lookup yields CDR1 SEHNR and CDR2 FQNEAQ (reference sequence). The CDR3 is 17 amino acids. CDR3 amino acids: CASSLGSRDPSGNTIYF. CDR3 DNA sequence: TGTGCCAGCAGCTTGGGCTCTCGGGACCCCTCTGGAAACACCATATATTTT.

The rearrangement joins TRBV7-6 to TRBJ1-2; no reliable D call. The V and J ends lost 1 base and 3 bases respectively, with 15 bases between them. Germline loops: CDR1 SGHVS, CDR2 FNYEAQ. The CDR3 has 16 residues. The CDR3 coding sequence is TGTGCCAGCAGCTTAGGAGTAGGTCTAAAGGACTATGGCTACACCTTC. As protein: CASSLGVGLKDYGYTF.

The table lists this clonotype with a few counts. V is TRBV6-2 or TRBV6-3 and J is TRBJ2-5; TRBD2 agrees at 9 bases. The CDR3 contains 14 residues. V lost 4 bases and J lost 4; bases outside the gene matches: 4. In germline, CDR1 is MNHEY, CDR2 SVGEGT. The CDR3 sequence: CASSSLTSGETQYF. CDR3 bases: TGTGCCAGCAGTTCGCTGACTAGCGGAGAGACCCAGTACTTC.

This clonotype was counted a single time. The DNA of the CDR3 is TGCGCCAGCACAACGGGAGAGTTGAATGAGCAGTTCTTC. It is translated as CASTTGELNEQFF. The V gene is TRBV5-1, the J gene TRBJ2-1; possibly TRBD2 for D (6 bases). Trimming shortened V by 6 bases and J by 7 bases, and 14 bases separated the two germline ends. Germline CDR1 SGHRS, CDR2 YFSETQ. CDR3 size: 13 residues.

The chain recombines TRBV7-2 with TRBJ2-3, with no clear D. Germline V gene data show CDR1 as SGHTA and CDR2 as FQGNSA. V gave up 1 base and J gave up 0 bases, with 14 bases separating them. The CDR3 length is 17 residues. The CDR3 loop reads CASSLGGGGTSTDTQYF. DNA of the CDR3: TGTGCCAGCAGCTTAGGTGGTGGCGGTACTAGCACAGATACGCAGTATTTT.

V and J are TRBV3-1 and TRBJ1-3; the D gene is possibly TRBD1 (6 bases). V gave up 7 bases and J gave up 9 bases, with 13 bases separating them. The CDR3 has 12 amino acids. CDR1 and CDR2 (germline): LGHDT, YNNKEL (reference sequence). The CDR3 region is CASMSRGGTIYF. DNA of the CDR3: TGTGCCAGCATGTCGCGAGGGGGCACCATATATTTT.

The chain employs TRBV28 and TRBJ1-5, with 7 bases lining up with TRBD1. CDR1 is MDHEN and CDR2 is SYDVKM in the germline V gene. The trim removed 4 bases at V and 2 bases at J, leaving 5 bases unmatched. This CDR3 spans 15 amino acids. CDR3: CASSWDSPGNQPQHF. DNA for the CDR3: TGTGCCAGCAGTTGGGACAGCCCGGGCAATCAGCCCCAGCATTTT.

The chain links TRBV7-2 to TRBJ2-7, with 11 bases aligning to TRBD2. V shed 2 bases and J 0 bases; nucleotides not matched to a gene: 6. The CDR3 runs 17 residues. Germline V gives CDR1 SGHTA, CDR2 FQGNSA. The CDR3 DNA is TGTGCCAGCAGCTTAAATTTTGGGACTAGCGGCTCCTACGAGCAGTACTTC. It yields the protein CASSLNFGTSGSYEQYF.

This clonotype was picked up one time. In DNA, the CDR3 is TGCGCCAGCAGCCACGAGGGGCAGGGTGAGGACACAGATACGCAGTATTTT. Translated: CASSHEGQGEDTDTQYF. V gene TRBV4-1 combines with J gene TRBJ2-3; D might be TRBD1 or TRBD2, each matching 5 bases. CDR3 length: 17 amino acids. Trimming pared 3 bases from V and 2 bases from J, leaving 18 bases between. From germline, CDR1 is MGHRA and CDR2 YSYEKL.

The chain couples TRBV6-2 or TRBV6-3 to TRBJ1-5; TRBD1 matches at 7 bases. The CDR3 loop spans 15 amino acids. With 10 bases clipped from V and 2 bases from J, the junction kept 11 bases outside the gene matches. Germline V gene sequence: CDR1 MNHEY, CDR2 SVGEGT. DNA for the CDR3: TGTGCCACCAAGACAGGGATGATCGGCAATCAGCCCCAGCATTTT. Its translation: CATKTGMIGNQPQHF.

The chain recombines TRBV7-2 with TRBJ2-3; tentatively, D is TRBD1 (6 bases). Trimming left V 5 bases short and J 5 bases short, with 14 bases between. The CDR3 runs to 14 residues. Germline V gives CDR1 SGHTA, CDR2 FQGNSA. CDR3 in amino acids: CASSAQGEGDTQYF. CDR3 DNA: TGTGCCAGCAGCGCACAGGGTGAGGGAGATACGCAGTATTTT.

This clonotype occurred many times. V and J are TRBV7-6 and TRBJ2-1, with 7 bases identical to TRBD1. Trimming removed 5 bases from V and 0 bases from J; junction bases left unmatched: 7. This CDR3 is 16 amino acids long. Germline loops: CDR1 SGHVS, CDR2 FNYEAQ. The CDR3 loop is CASSLTGANSYNEQFF. The CDR3 bases are TGTGCCAGCAGCCTAACAGGGGCCAACTCCTACAATGAGCAGTTCTTC.

This clonotype was recorded many times. The V and J genes are TRBV5-5 and TRBJ1-6, with a tentative D call TRBD1 (6 bases). This CDR3 is 15 amino acids long. Germline V gene data show CDR1 as SGHKS and CDR2 as YYEKEE (reference sequence). Deletions cut 4 bases from V and 10 bases from J, with 18 bases between. CDR3 sequence reads: CASSNHAGEGSPLHF. CDR3 nucleotides: TGTGCCAGCAGCAACCATGCAGGGGAAGGCTCACCCCTCCACTTT.

This clonotype occurred many times. The rearrangement joins TRBV7-2 to TRBJ1-4; D perhaps matches TRBD1 (5 bases). V lost 5 bases and J lost 7, with 17 bases in between. This CDR3 is 15 amino acids long. Germline CDR1 and CDR2: SGHTA and FQGNSA. CDR3 in amino acids: CASSRVGVATEKLFF. The CDR3 bases are TGTGCCAGCAGCCGAGTGGGGGTAGCGACTGAAAAACTGTTTTTT.

This clonotype has only a few counts. The DNA for the CDR3 is TGTGCCAGCAGCTCCGTGGGCACCATATATTTT. It specifies CASSSVGTIYF. The chain is built from TRBV11-2 and TRBJ1-3; D call uncertain. The CDR3 covers 11 residues. The germline V gene encodes CDR1 SGHAT and CDR2 FQNNGV. Trimming removed 4 bases at V and 9 bases at J, with 7 bases between.

This chain uses TRBV28 with TRBJ2-5, with 7 bases that match TRBD2. The CDR3 has 15 residues. Germline lookup yields CDR1 MDHEN and CDR2 SYDVKM. The V gene end was trimmed by 1 base and the J gene end by 5 bases; junction bases not matched to a gene: 7. The DNA of the CDR3 is TGTGCCAGCAGTTTATTGCGGGAGTTGGAGGAGACCCAGTACTTC. It encodes CASSLLRELEETQYF. The variable domain in full, completed from reference TRBV28 and TRBJ2-5, reads DVKVTQSSRYLVKRTGEKVFLECVQDMDHENMFWYRQDPGLGLRLIYFSYDVKMKEKGDIPEGYSVSREKKERFSLILESASTNQTSMYLCASSLLRELEETQYFGPGTRLLVL.

This clonotype was observed a few times. The chain links TRBV28 to TRBJ2-3, with D maybe TRBD2 (5 bases). Germline V gives CDR1 MDHEN, CDR2 SYDVKM. This CDR3 has 13 amino acids. V shed 5 bases and J shed 5 bases, with 11 bases lying between them. The CDR3 region is CASSGSVGDTQYF. For the CDR3, the DNA is TGTGCCAGCAGTGGTAGCGTGGGAGATACGCAGTATTTT.

This rearrangement joins TRBV5-4 to TRBJ2-2; weak D call: TRBD2 (6 bases). With 5 bases removed from V and 6 bases from J, the gap between germline ends came to 14 bases. Germline CDR1 is SGHNT and CDR2 is YYREEE (reference sequence). CDR3 length equals 14 residues. In nucleotides, the CDR3 is TGTGCCAGCAGATCCGGGAGAACGTCCGGGGAGCTGTTTTTT. Its translation: CASRSGRTSGELFF.

This clonotype was recorded only once. V and J are TRBV6-8 and TRBJ2-7; D remains ambiguous. Germline lookup yields CDR1 MNHGY and CDR2 SAAAGT. The V and J ends lost 6 bases and 2 bases respectively, with 17 bases between them. The CDR3 is made up of 15 amino acids. CDR3 protein: CASRTPAGRAYEQYF. The CDR3 DNA reads TGTGCCAGCAGAACACCGGCTGGCAGAGCCTACGAGCAGTACTTC.

The genes are TRBV27 and TRBJ2-1; perhaps D is TRBD1 or TRBD2 (5 bases each). The CDR3 runs to 14 residues. Germline V lookup: CDR1 MNHEY, CDR2 SMNVEV (reference sequence). Between the trimmed V and J ends, which lost 5 bases and 5 bases, there was a span of 13 bases. The CDR3 DNA reads TGTGCCAGCAGTCCGGGGACCTCAAACAATGAGCAGTTCTTC. Its translation: CASSPGTSNNEQFF.

The V and J genes are TRBV7-9 and TRBJ1-2; D gene ambiguous. V lost 0 bases, J lost 4 bases, and 12 bases lay in between. The CDR3 is made up of 15 amino acids. The V gene's germline CDR1 is SEHNR and CDR2 FQNEAQ (reference sequence). The CDR3 DNA reads as TGTGCCAGCAGCTTAGCGGAAGCCTTTAGCTATGGCTACACCTTC. Translation gives CASSLAEAFSYGYTF.